The sequence of this T cell receptor beta chain was determined in a study of CD8 T cells in ankylosing spondylitis. There are many counts of this clonotype. Its antigen remains unidentified. Quantitative 5'-RACE with molecular barcodes generated TCR beta libraries. MiXCR, run by TCRdb on the 5' RACE reads, gives a single entry per CDR3 protein. Of 250,000 to 400,000 distinct CDR3 sequences listed, around 10% are singletons. The CDR3 is made up of 14 amino acids. CDR1 and CDR2 from the germline V gene are DFQATT and SNEGSKA (reference sequence). The V end was cut by 3 bases, the J end by 7 bases, with 18 bases between. Broader study findings: Reported data indicate significant enrichment of disease-linked clones within matched ankylosing spondylitis synovial fluid.

The gene calls are TRBV20-1 and TRBJ1-1; tentative D call: TRBD1 (5 bases). The sequence derives from a female donor with ankylosing spondylitis or in good health (not recorded which). The material sequenced was blood, either unsorted or a sorted T cell fraction (not recorded which). The CDR3 loop is CSARVWEWGGEAFF. The CDR3 nucleotides read TGCAGTGCTAGGGTCTGGGAGTGGGGCGGTGAAGCTTTCTTT.